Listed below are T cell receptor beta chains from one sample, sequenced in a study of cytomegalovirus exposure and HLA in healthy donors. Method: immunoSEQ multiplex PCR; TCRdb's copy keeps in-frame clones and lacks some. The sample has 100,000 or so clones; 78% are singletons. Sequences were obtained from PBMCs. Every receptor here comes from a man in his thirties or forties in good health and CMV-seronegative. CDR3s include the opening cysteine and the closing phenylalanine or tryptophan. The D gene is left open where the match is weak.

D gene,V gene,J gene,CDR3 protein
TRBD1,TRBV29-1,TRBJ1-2,CSVGQANYGYTF
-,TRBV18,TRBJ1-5,CASSTGWRQPQHF
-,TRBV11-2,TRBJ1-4,CASSEPRGDEKLFF
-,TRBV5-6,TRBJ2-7,CASSLYDRPYEQYF
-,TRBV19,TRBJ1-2,CASSITPTGNYGYTF
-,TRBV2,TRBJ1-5,CASSSGSGYSNQPQHF
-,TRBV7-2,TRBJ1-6,CASSTSGELSPLHF
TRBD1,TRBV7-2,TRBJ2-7,CASSPRDRRYEQYF
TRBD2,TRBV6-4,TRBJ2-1,CASSDSAGRNNEQFF
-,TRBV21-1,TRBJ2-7,CASSKAGLTYEQYF
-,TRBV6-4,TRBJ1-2,CAGSENTGYGYTF
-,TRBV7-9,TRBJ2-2,CASSDDREDTGELFF
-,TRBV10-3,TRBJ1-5,CAIRAGLDSNQPQHF
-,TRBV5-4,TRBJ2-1,CASSPVGGRDTEQFF
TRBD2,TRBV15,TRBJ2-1,CATSRDLGGSSYNEQFF
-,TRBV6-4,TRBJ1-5,CASSDSSSSRGGKIENQPQHF
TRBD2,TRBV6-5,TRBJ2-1,CASRARGTSGGRGFF
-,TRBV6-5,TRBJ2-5,CASSGSQETQYF
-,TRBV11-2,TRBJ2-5,CASSLTRGSETQYF
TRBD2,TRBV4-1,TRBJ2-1,CASSQDGLAGTEQFF
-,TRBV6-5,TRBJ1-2,CASKRGGADYGYTF
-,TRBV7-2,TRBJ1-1,CASSLQGPNTEAFF
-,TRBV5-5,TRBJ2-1,CASSLGTPRNEQFF
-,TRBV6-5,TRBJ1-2,CASSYSNWAVDGYTF
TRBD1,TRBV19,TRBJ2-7,CASRPGTDYEQYF
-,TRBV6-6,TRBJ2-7,CASSYEDSYEQYF
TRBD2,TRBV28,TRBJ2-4,CASSFSIAGGFKNIQYF
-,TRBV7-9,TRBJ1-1,CASSLGQNTEAFF
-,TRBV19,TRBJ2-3,CASSIGVIRARYSTDTQYF
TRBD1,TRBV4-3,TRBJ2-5,CASSQATGRQETQYF
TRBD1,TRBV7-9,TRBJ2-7,CASSRRGQGGYEQYF
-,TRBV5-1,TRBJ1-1,CASSFGGADTEAFF
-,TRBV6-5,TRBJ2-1,CASRNGGPLHNEQFF
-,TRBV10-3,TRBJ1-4,CAISESIFGQGSSLEKLFF
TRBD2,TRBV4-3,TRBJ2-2,CASSQGVASGTSGELFF
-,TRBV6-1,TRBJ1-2,CASSETPGGRLPF
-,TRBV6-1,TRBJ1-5,CASSDGIGNQPQHF
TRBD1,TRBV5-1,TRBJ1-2,CASSPETGDGYTF
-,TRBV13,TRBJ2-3,CASSLYGGAYTDTQYF
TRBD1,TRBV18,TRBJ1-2,CASSPSSQGASNYGYTF
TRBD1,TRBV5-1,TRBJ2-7,CASRRDRDTYEQYF
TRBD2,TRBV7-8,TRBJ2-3,CASSYGLAGGVTDTQYF
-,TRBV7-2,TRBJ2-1,CASSPGSYNEQFF
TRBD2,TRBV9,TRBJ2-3,CASSVDPGLAGMTDTQYF
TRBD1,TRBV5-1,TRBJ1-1,CASSSPLQGANTEAFF
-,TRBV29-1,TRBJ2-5,CSAARGQETQYF
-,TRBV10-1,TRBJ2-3,CASSELRGTTDTQYF
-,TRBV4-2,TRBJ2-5,CASSQDPAWEVGRETQYF
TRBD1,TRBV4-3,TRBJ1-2,CASSQADRGNYGYTF
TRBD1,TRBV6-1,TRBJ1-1,CASSETGTGVTEAFF